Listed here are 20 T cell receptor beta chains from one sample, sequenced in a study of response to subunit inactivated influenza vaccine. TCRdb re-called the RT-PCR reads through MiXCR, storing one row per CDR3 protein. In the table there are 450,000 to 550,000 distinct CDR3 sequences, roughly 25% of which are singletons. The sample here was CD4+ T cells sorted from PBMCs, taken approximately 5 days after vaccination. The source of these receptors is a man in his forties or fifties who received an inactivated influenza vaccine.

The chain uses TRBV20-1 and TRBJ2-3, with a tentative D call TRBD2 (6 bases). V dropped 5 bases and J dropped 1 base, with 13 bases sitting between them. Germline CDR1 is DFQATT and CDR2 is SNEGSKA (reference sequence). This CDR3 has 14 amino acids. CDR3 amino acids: CSAPSSEGTDTQYF. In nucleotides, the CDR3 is TGCAGTGCTCCTTCTAGCGAGGGCACAGATACGCAGTATTTT.

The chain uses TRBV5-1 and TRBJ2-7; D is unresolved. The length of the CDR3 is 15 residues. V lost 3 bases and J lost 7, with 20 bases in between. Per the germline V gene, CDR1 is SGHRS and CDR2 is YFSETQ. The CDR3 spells CASSSLDPFSGEQYF. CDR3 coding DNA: TGCGCCAGCAGCTCACTCGACCCGTTCTCGGGTGAGCAGTACTTC.

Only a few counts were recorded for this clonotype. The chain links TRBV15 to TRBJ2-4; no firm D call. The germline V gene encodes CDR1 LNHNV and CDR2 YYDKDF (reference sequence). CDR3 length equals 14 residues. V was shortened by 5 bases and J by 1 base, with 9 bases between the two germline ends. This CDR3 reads CATSVRTAKNIQYF. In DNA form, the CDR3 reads TGTGCCACCAGCGTAAGGACGGCCAAAAACATTCAGTACTTC. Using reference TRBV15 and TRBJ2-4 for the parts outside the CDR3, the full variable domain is DAMVIQNPRYQVTQFGKPVTLSCSQTLNHNVMYWYQQKSSQAPKLLFHYYDKDFNNEADTPDNFQSRRPNTSFCFLDIRSPGLGDTAMYLCATSVRTAKNIQYFGAGTRLSVL.

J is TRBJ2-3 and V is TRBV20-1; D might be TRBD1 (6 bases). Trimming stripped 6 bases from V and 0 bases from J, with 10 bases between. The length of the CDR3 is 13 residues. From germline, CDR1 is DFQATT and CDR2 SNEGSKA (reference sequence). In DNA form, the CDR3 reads TGCAGTGCCAGACAGGCTAGCACAGATACGCAGTATTTT. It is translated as CSARQASTDTQYF.

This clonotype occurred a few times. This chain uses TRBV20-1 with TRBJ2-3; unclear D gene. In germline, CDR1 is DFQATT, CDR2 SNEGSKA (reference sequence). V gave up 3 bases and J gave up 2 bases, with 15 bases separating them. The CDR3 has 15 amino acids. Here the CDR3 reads CSASRQLTPTDTQYF. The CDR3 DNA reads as TGCAGTGCTAGCCGCCAACTAACTCCCACAGATACGCAGTATTTT.

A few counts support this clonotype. The CDR3 region has the DNA TGCAGCGTTGAAGATGTGGTTTCCAACACCGGGGAGCTGTTTTTT. This encodes CSVEDVVSNTGELFF. The rearrangement joins TRBV29-1 to TRBJ2-2, with D uncertain. Trimming shortened V by 0 bases and J by 2 bases, and 10 bases separated the two germline ends. This CDR3 region has 15 residues. Germline V lookup: CDR1 SQVTM, CDR2 ANQGSEA.

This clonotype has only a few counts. CDR3 coding DNA: TGCGCCAGCAGCCAAGATCTGGGCATCGTCTACAATGAGCAGTTCTTC. Translated, it gives CASSQDLGIVYNEQFF. The rearrangement links TRBV4-3 to TRBJ2-1, with D unresolved. CDR3 length: 16 amino acids. Per the germline V gene, CDR1 is LGHNA and CDR2 is YSLEER. Trimming pared 0 bases from V and 3 bases from J, leaving 12 bases between.

CDR3 DNA sequence: TGTGCCAGCGTTAATCCCTCGGGGGGGACTGAAGCTTTCTTT. Protein sequence: CASVNPSGGTEAFF. V usage is TRBV28 and J usage is TRBJ1-1; D may be TRBD1 (5 bases). Germline values: CDR1 MDHEN, CDR2 SYDVKM. Trimming shortened V by 8 bases and J by 5 bases, and 18 bases separated the two germline ends. CDR3 length: 14 residues.

The CDR3 DNA sequence: TGTGCCAGCAATCCTGGGTTGAACACTGAAGCTTTCTTT. It translates to CASNPGLNTEAFF. This rearrangement joins TRBV12-3 or TRBV12-4 to TRBJ1-1; no clear D. The germline V and J ends were trimmed by 7 bases and 0 bases, with 9 bases remaining between them. CDR3 length equals 13 residues.

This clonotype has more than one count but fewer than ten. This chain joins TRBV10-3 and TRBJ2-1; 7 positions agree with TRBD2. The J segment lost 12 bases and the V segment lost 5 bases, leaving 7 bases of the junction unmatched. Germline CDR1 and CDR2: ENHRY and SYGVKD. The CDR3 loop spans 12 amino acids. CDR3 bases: TGTGCCATCAGTACAACTAGCGTAGTGCAGTTCTTC. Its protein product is CAISTTSVVQFF.

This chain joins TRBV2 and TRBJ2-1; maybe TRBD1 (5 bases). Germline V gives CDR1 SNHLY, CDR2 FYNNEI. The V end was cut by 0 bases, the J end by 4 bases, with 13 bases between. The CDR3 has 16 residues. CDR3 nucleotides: TGTGCCAGCAGTGAAGCCCGACAGTTGAGTTACAATGAGCAGTTCTTC. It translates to CASSEARQLSYNEQFF.

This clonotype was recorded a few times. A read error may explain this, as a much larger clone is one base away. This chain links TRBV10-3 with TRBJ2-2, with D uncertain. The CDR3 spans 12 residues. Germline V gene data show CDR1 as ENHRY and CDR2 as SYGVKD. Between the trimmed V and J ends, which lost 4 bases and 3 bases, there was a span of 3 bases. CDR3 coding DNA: TGTGCCATCAGTGGGGACACCGGGGAGCTGTTTTTT. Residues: CAISGDTGELFF.

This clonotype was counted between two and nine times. The CDR3 here is CASSLGASGYEQYF. The CDR3 DNA sequence: TGTGCCAGCAGTTTAGGAGCCAGCGGCTACGAGCAGTACTTC. The chain carries TRBV12-3 or TRBV12-4 and TRBJ2-7; a possible D gene is TRBD2 (5 bases). Trimming pared 1 base from V and 3 bases from J, leaving 10 bases between. The CDR3 sequence is 14 residues long.

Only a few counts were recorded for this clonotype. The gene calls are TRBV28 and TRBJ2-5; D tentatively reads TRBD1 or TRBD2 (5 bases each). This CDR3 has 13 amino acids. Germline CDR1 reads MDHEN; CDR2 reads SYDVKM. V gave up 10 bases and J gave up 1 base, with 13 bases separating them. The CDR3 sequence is CATDRGTQETQYF. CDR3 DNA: TGTGCCACCGATCGGGGCACCCAAGAGACCCAGTACTTC. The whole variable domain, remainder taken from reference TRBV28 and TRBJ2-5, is DVKVTQSSRYLVKRTGEKVFLECVQDMDHENMFWYRQDPGLGLRLIYFSYDVKMKEKGDIPEGYSVSREKKERFSLILESASTNQTSMYLCATDRGTQETQYFGPGTRLLVL.

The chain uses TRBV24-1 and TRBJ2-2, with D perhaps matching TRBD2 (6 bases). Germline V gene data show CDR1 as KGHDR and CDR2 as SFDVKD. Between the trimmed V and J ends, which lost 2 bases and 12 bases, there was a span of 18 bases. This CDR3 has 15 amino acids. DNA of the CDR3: TGTGCCACCAGTGATTCACAGTGGACCGGGGGAAAGCTGTTTTTT. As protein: CATSDSQWTGGKLFF.

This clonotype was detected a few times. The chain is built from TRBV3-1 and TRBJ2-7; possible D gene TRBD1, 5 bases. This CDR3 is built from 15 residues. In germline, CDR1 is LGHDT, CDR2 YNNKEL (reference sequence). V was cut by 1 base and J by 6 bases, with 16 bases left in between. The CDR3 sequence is CASSQAGQGIGEQYF. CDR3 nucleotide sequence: TGTGCCAGCAGCCAAGCAGGGCAGGGTATCGGCGAGCAGTACTTC.

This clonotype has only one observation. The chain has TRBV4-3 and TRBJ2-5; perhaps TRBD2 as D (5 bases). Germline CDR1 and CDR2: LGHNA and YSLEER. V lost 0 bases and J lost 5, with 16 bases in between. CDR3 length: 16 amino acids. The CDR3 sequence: CASSQDLTRGIETQYF. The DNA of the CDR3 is TGCGCCAGCAGCCAAGATCTAACTAGAGGAATTGAGACCCAGTACTTC.

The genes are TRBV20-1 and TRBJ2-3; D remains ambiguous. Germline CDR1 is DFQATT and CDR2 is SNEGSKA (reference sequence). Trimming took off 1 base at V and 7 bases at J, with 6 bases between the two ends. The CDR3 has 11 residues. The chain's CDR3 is CSARVTYTQYF. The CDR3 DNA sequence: TGCAGTGCTAGAGTCACTTATACGCAGTATTTT.

For the CDR3, the DNA is TGTGCCAGCAGTCCCCGGCTAGCGGGGGGCGAGACCCAGTACTTC. Amino acid sequence: CASSPRLAGGETQYF. V is TRBV27 and J is TRBJ2-5; 11 nucleotides agree with TRBD2. This CDR3 has 15 residues. V lost 5 bases to trimming and J lost 5 bases; unmatched junction nucleotides: 7. CDR1 is MNHEY, CDR2 SMNVEV, per germline (reference sequence).

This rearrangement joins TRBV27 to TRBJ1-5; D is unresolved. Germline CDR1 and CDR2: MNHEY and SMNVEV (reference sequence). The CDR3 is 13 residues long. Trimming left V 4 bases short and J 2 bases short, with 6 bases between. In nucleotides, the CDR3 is TGTGCCAGCAGTTCCCCAGGCAATCAGCCCCAGCATTTT. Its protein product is CASSSPGNQPQHF.